This T cell receptor (beta chain) derives from a study of technical replicates of blood from a few donors. The table came from immunoSEQ multiplex PCR; TCRdb's copy has only in-frame clones and leaves some out. The repertoire holds around 86,000 clones, with just over 95% as singletons. The TCR comes from a human donor in good health. The sequencing sample was made of T cells isolated from PBMCs.

CDR3 DNA: TGTGCCAGCAGTGAAACAGGGGGCCCCTACGAGCAGTACTTC. It translates to CASSETGGPYEQYF. This chain uses TRBV6-1 with TRBJ2-7; 9 positions match TRBD1. Unmatched junction bases numbered 1, after V lost 2 bases and J lost 2 bases. The CDR3 totals 14 residues. Germline CDR1 is MNHNS and CDR2 is SASEGT.